This TCR beta chain is drawn from a study of memory CD4+ T cells and cytomegalovirus serostatus. Clones were read by immunoSEQ multiplex PCR, and TCRdb kept only the in-frame ones, dropping some. The sample gives under 50,000 clones, around four fifths of which show up once; 1.2% is in the top ten. The sort gate was single viable CD3+CD4+CD8-CD45RO+ cells for memory CD4+ T cells. The table lists this clone with a few counts. Germline CDR1 ENHRY, CDR2 SYGVKD. Unmatched junction bases numbered 5, after V lost 7 bases and J lost 5 bases. There are 14 residues in the CDR3. The sequence derives from an adult in good health and CMV-seropositive. Sequencing was done on a sample of memory CD4+ T cells from blood. The chain has TRBV10-3 and TRBJ2-2, with 9 bases that match TRBD1. The CDR3 here is CAITPGQGTGELFF. The CDR3 DNA is TGTGCCATCACCCCGGGACAGGGTACCGGGGAGCTGTTTTTT.